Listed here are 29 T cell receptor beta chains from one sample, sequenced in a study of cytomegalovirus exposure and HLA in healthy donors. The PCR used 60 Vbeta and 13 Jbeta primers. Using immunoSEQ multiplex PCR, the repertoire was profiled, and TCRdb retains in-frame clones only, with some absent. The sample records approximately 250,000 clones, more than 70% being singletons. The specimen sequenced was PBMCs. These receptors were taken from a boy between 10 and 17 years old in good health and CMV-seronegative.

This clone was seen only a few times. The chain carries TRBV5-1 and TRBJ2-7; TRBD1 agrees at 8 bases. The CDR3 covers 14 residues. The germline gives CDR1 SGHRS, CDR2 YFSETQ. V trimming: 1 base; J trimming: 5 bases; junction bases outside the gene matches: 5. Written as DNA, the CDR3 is TGCGCCAGCAGCTTGCTGACAGGGGTAGACGAGCAGTACTTC. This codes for CASSLLTGVDEQYF. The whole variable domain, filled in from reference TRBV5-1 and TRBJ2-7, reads KAGVTQTPRYLIKTRGQQVTLSCSPISGHRSVSWYQQTPGQGLQFLFEYFSETQRNKGNFPGRFSGRQFSNSRSEMNVSTLELGDSALYLCASSLLTGVDEQYFGPGTRLTVT.

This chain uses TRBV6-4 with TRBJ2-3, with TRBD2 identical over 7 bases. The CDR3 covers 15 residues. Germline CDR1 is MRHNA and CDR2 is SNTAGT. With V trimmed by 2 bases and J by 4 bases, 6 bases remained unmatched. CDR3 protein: CASSDEMGGADTQYF. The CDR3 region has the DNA TGTGCCAGCAGTGACGAGATGGGGGGGGCAGATACGCAGTATTTT.

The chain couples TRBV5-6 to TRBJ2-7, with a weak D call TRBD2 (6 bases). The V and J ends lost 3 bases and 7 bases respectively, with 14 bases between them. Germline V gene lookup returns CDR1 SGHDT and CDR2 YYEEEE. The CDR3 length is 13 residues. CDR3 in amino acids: CASSSWGVAEQYF. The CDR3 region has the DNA TGTGCCAGCAGCTCTTGGGGGGTGGCGGAGCAGTACTTC.

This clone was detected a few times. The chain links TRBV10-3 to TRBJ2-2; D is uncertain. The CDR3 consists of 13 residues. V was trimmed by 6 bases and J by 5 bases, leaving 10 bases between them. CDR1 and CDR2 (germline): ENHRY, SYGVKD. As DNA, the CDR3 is TGTGCCATCAGCAGCCTCGGGACCGGGGAGCTGTTTTTT. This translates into CAISSLGTGELFF.

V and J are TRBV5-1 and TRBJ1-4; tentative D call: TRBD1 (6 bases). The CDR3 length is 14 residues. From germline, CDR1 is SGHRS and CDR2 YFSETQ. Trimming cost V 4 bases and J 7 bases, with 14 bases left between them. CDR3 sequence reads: CASSPQGFGEKLFF. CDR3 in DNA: TGCGCCAGCAGCCCACAGGGATTTGGTGAAAAACTGTTTTTT.

The CDR3 sequence is CASSRAGGGAFF. CDR3 sequence (DNA): TGTGCCAGCAGTAGGGCCGGGGGGGGAGCTTTCTTT. The rearrangement uses TRBV6-5 and TRBJ1-1, with a weak D call TRBD1 (5 bases). V was shortened by 5 bases and J by 10 bases, with 14 bases between the two germline ends. CDR3 size: 12 residues. Germline CDR1 is MNHEY and CDR2 is SVGAGI.

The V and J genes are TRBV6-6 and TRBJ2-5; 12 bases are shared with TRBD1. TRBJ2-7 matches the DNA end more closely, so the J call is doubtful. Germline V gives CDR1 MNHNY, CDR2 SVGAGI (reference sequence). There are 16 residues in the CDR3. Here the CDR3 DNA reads TGTGCCAGCAGTTACTCCTTCGGGACAGGGGGCCACGAGCAGTACTTC. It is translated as CASSYSFGTGGHEQYF.

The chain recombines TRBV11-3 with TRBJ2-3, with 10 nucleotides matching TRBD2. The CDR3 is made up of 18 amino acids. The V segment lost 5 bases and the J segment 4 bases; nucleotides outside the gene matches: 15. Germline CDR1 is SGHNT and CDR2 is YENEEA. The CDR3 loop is CASSVSGGAGAFSDTQYF. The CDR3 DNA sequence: TGTGCCAGCAGCGTAAGCGGGGGGGCCGGGGCCTTCTCAGATACGCAGTATTTT.

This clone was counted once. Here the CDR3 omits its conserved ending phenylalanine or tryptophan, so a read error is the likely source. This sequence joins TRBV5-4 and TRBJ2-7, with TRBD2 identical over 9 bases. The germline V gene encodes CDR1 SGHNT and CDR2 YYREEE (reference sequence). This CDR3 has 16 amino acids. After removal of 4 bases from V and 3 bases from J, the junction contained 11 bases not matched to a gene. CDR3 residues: CASSRSGASGDYEQYC. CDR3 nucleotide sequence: TGTGCCAGCAGCCGCTCTGGAGCTAGCGGGGACTACGAGCAGTACTGC.

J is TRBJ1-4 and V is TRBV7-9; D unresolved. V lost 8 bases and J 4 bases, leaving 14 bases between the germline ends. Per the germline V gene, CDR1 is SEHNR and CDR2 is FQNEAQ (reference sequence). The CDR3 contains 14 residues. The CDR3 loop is CASGRPRSNEKLFF. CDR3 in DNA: TGTGCCAGCGGGAGGCCCCGAAGTAATGAAAAACTGTTTTTT. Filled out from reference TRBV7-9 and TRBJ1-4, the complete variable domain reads DTGVSQNPRHKITKRGQNVTFRCDPISEHNRLYWYRQTLGQGPEFLTYFQNEAQLEKSRLLSDRFSAERPKGSFSTLEIQRTEQGDSAMYLCASGRPRSNEKLFFGSGTQLSVL.

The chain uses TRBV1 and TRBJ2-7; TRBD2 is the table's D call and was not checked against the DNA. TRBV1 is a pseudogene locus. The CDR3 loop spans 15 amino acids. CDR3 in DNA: TGCACCAGCAGCCAAGTCCTAGCGGTCTCCTACGAGCAGTACTTC. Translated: CTSSQVLAVSYEQYF.

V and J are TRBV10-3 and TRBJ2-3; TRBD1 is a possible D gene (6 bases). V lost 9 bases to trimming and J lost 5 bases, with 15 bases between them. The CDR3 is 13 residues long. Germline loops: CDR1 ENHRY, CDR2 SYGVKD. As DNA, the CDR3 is TGTGCCATTTCAACAGGGATGGGAGATACGCAGTATTTT. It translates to CAISTGMGDTQYF.

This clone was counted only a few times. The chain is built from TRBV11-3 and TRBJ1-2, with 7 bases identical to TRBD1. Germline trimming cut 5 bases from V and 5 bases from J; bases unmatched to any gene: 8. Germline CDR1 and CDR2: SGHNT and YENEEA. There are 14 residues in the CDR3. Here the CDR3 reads CASSPWSRGYGYTF. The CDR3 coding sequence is TGTGCCAGCAGCCCTTGGTCCAGGGGGTATGGCTACACCTTC. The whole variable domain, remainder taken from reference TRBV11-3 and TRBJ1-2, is EAGVVQSPRYKIIEKKQPVAFWCNPISGHNTLYWYLQNLGQGPELLIRYENEEAVDDSQLPKDRFSAERLKGVDSTLKIQPAELGDSAVYLCASSPWSRGYGYTFGSGTRLTVV.

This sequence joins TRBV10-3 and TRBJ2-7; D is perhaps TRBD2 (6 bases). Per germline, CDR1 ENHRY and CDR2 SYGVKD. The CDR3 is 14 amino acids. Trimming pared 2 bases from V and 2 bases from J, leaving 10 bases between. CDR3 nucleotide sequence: TGTGCCATCAGTGAGGAGGACTACACCTACGAGCAGTACTTC. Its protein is CAISEEDYTYEQYF.

The CDR3 DNA reads TGCGCCAGCAGCTTGACGGTGAACACTGAAGCTTTCTTT. The encoded protein is CASSLTVNTEAFF. The chain is built from TRBV5-1 and TRBJ1-1, with unresolved D. The CDR3 spans 13 residues. Trimming pared 1 base from V and 0 bases from J, leaving 4 bases between. Germline loops: CDR1 SGHRS, CDR2 YFSETQ.

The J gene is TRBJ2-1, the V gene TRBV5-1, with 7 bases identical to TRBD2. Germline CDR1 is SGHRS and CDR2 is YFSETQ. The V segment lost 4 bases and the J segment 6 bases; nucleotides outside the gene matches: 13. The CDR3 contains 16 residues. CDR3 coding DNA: TGCGCCAGCAGCCCGGGACTATCACTACACGTCAATGAGCAGTTCTTC. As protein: CASSPGLSLHVNEQFF.

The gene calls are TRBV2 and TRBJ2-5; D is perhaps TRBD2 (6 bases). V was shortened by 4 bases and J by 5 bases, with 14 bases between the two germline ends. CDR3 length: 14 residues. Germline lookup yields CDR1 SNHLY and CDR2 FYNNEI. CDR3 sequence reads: CASSGGTSGETQYF. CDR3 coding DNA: TGTGCCAGCAGTGGTGGGACTTCGGGGGAGACCCAGTACTTC.

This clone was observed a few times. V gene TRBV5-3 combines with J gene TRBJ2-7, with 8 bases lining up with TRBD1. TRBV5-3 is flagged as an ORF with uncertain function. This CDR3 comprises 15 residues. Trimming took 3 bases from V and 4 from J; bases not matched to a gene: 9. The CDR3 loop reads CARSSPGQEDYEQYF. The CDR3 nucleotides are TGTGCCAGAAGCTCGCCGGGACAGGAAGATTACGAGCAGTACTTC.

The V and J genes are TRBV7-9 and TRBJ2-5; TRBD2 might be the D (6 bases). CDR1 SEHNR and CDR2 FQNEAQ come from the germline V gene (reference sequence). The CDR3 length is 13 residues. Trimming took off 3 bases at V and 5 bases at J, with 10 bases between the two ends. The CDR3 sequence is CASSLNAGETQYF. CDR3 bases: TGTGCCAGCAGCTTGAACGCGGGGGAGACCCAGTACTTC.

The CDR3 here is CASSQDGGGKLFF. CDR3 bases: TGCGCCAGCAGCCAAGATGGGGGCGGAAAACTGTTTTTT. V is TRBV4-1 and J is TRBJ1-4; weak D call: TRBD1 (6 bases). V shed 0 bases and J shed 10 bases, with 9 bases lying between them. The CDR3 contains 13 residues. CDR1 is MGHRA, CDR2 YSYEKL, per germline.

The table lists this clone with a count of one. The CDR3 here is CASSPLGVPSGRQGGDEQYF. CDR3 nucleotide sequence: TGTGCCAGCTCACCACTGGGAGTACCTAGCGGGAGACAAGGCGGGGACGAGCAGTACTTC. This chain joins TRBV18 and TRBJ2-7; 10 bases are a match to TRBD2. CDR1 is KGHSH and CDR2 is LQKENI in the germline V gene. V shed 1 base, J shed 5 bases, and the junction held 20 bases outside the gene matches. The CDR3 spans 20 residues.

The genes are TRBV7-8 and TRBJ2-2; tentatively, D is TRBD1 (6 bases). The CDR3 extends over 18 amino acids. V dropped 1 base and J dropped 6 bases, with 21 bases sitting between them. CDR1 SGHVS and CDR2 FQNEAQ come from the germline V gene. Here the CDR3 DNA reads TGTGCCAGCAGCTTAGGAATGATCGGGACCAGGGGTTCCGGGGAGCTGTTTTTT. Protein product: CASSLGMIGTRGSGELFF.

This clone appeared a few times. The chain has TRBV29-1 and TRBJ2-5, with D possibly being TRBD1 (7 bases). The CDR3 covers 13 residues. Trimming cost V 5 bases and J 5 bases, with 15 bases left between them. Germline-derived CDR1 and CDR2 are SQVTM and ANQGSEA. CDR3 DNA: TGCAGCGTTTGGCGCAGGGGGAGGGAGACCCAGTACTTC. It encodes CSVWRRGRETQYF.

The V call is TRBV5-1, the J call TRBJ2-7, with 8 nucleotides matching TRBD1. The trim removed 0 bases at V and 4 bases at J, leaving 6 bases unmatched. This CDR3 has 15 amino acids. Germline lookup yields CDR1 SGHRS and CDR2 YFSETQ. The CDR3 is CASSLAQGAEYEQYF. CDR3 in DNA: TGCGCCAGCAGCTTGGCGCAGGGGGCGGAGTACGAGCAGTACTTC.

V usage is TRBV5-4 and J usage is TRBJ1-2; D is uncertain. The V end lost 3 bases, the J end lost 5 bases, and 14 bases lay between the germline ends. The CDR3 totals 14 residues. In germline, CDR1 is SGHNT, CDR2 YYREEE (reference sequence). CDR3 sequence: CASSSLLRQYGYTF. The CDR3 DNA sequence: TGTGCCAGCAGCTCGTTGTTGAGGCAGTATGGCTACACCTTC. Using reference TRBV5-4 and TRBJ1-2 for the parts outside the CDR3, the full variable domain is ETGVTQSPTHLIKTRGQQVTLRCSSQSGHNTVSWYQQALGQGPQFIFQYYREEENGRGNFPPRFSGLQFPNYSSELNVNALELDDSALYLCASSSLLRQYGYTFGSGTRLTVV.

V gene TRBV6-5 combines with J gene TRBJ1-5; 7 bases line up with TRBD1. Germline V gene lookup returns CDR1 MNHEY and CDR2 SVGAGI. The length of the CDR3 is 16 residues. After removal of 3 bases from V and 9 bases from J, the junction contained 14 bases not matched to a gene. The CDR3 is CASSYFGTDLGRPQHF. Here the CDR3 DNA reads TGTGCCAGCAGTTATTTCGGGACAGATTTAGGTCGGCCCCAGCATTTT.

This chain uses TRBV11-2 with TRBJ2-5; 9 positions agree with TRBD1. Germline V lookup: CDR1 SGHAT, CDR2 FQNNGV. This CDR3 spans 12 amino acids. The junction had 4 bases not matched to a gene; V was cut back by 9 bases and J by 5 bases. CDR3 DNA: TGTGCCAGTGGACAGGGGTTGGAGACCCAGTACTTC. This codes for CASGQGLETQYF.

CDR3 sequence (DNA): TGTGCCAGCAGCAAACTCAAAGACAGGGGAGGAGAAAAACTGTTTTTT. It yields the protein CASSKLKDRGGEKLFF. The rearrangement uses TRBV5-6 and TRBJ1-4, with TRBD1 identical over 8 bases. The length of the CDR3 is 16 residues. Unmatched junction bases numbered 13, after V lost 4 bases and J lost 8 bases. Per the germline V gene, CDR1 is SGHDT and CDR2 is YYEEEE.

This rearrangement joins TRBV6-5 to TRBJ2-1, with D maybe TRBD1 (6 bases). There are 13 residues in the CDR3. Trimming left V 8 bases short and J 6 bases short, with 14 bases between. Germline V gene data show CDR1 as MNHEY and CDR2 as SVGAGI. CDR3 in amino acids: CASQGRGFNEQFF. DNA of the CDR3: TGTGCCAGCCAGGGAAGGGGGTTCAATGAGCAGTTCTTC.